Listed here is a single TCR beta chain. The antigen is unknown. This record belongs to a study of cytomegalovirus exposure and HLA in healthy donors. Findings of the study overall: Some public TCRs appeared in many individuals, while most sequences were rare.

V lost 4 bases and J 2 bases, leaving 12 bases between the germline ends. CDR1 is LNHDA and CDR2 is SQIVND in the germline V gene (reference sequence). The CDR3 runs to 15 residues. The method was immunoSEQ multiplex PCR; TCRdb's version includes in-frame clones alone and lacks a portion of them. The sample lists some 49,000 clones, around 94% occurring once. The V and J genes are TRBV19 and TRBJ1-5; D not resolved. This receptor was taken from a man between 18 and 29 years old in good health and CMV-seronegative. The sample taken for sequencing was PBMCs. The CDR3, as DNA: TGTGCCAGTAGTAATCTTTTACCGGGCAATCAGCCCCAGCATTTT. Its translation: CASSNLLPGNQPQHF.